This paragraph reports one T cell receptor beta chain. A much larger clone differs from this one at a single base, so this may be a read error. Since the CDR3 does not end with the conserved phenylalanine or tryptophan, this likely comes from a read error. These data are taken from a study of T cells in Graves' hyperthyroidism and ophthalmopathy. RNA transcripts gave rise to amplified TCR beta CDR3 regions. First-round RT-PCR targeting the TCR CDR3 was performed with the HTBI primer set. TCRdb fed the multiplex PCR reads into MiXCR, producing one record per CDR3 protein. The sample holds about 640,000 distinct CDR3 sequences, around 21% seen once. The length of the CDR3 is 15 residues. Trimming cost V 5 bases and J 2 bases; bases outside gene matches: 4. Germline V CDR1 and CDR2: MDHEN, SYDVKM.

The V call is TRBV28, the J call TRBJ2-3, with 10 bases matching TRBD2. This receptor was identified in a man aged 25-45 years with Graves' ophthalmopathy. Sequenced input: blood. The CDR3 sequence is CASSPGLAFTDTQYS. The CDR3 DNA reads TGTGCCAGCAGTCCGGGACTAGCGTTCACAGATACGCAGTATTCT.